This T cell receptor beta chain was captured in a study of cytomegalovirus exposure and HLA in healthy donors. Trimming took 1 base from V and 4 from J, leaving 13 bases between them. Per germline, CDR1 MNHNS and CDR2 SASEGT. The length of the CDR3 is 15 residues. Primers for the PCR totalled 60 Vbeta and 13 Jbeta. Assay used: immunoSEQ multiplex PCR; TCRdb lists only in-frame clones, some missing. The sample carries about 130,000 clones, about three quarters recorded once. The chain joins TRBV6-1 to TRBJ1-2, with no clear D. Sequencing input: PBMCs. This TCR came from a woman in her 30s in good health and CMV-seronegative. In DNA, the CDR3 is TGTGCCAGCAGTGAAGGAGGAGGGTATAGCTATGGCTACACCTTC. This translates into CASSEGGGYSYGYTF.